The 14 T cell receptor beta chains below were found in one sample sequenced in a study of patients and donors after allogeneic stem cell transplantation. TCRdb re-analysed the RT-PCR reads in MiXCR, keeping a single row per CDR3 protein. The sample contains approximately 210,000 distinct CDR3 sequences, less than 45% of which appear only once. The sample consisted of blood, either unsorted or a sorted T cell fraction (not recorded which). The receptors stem from a human donor who was either an allogeneic HSCT recipient or a stem cell or donor lymphocyte infusion donor (not recorded which). It is not recorded whose cells these are; they may come from a transplant donor.

As to this clonotype: The junction differs from germline at one of its ends, possibly a read error. This chain links TRBV12-3 or TRBV12-4 with TRBJ1-4; weak D call: TRBD1 (6 bases). CDR3 length: 16 residues. The CDR3 DNA is TGTGCTAGCAGTTTGGGGGCCAGGGGATTTACTGAAAAACTGTTTTTT. As protein: CASSLGARGFTEKLFF.

The rearrangement uses TRBV4-2 and TRBJ1-2; 8 bases map to TRBD1. Germline V gene lookup returns CDR1 LGHNA and CDR2 YNFKEQ. V was pared by 2 bases and J by 4 bases, with 15 bases of the junction left unmatched. There are 18 residues in the CDR3. The CDR3 nucleotides are TGTGCCAGCAGCCAACTAATCTCGACAGGGGAGGTTATCTATGGCTACACCTTC. Protein: CASSQLISTGEVIYGYTF.

CDR3 sequence reads: CASSYGRQRPQHF. CDR3 sequence (DNA): TGTGCCAGCAGTTACGGGCGGCAGAGGCCCCAGCATTTT. The rearrangement uses TRBV6-5 and TRBJ1-5; unclear D gene. Trimming shortened V by 2 bases and J by 9 bases, and 11 bases separated the two germline ends. Looked up from germline, CDR1 is MNHEY and CDR2 is SVGAGI. This CDR3 is 13 amino acids long.

The chain recombines TRBV4-3 with TRBJ2-1, with 10 nucleotides matching TRBD2. V lost 1 base, J lost 9 bases, and 9 bases stayed unmatched. Germline values: CDR1 LGHNA, CDR2 YSLEER. The CDR3 consists of 16 residues. The CDR3 loop reads CASSQGALAGMAEQFF. CDR3 nucleotides: TGCGCCAGCAGCCAAGGTGCACTAGCGGGAATGGCTGAGCAGTTCTTC.

This clonotype was seen a few times. This chain uses TRBV4-3 with TRBJ1-2; D ambiguous. The CDR3 contains 11 residues. V dropped 0 bases and J dropped 9 bases, with 5 bases sitting between them. Germline V lookup: CDR1 LGHNA, CDR2 YSLEER. Written as DNA, the CDR3 is TGCGCCAGCAGCCAAGAAGGAAGCTACACCTTC. Amino acid sequence: CASSQEGSYTF.

The genes are TRBV6-5 and TRBJ1-5, with D uncertain. The CDR3 totals 13 residues. CDR1 and CDR2 (germline): MNHEY, SVGAGI. Trimming pared 6 bases from V and 5 bases from J, leaving 11 bases between. The CDR3, as DNA: TGTGCCAGCAGCCAACGACCCCATCAGCCCCAGCATTTT. The encoded protein is CASSQRPHQPQHF.

The J gene is TRBJ1-2, the V gene TRBV20-1; D not certain. V gave up 4 bases and J gave up 4 bases, with 10 bases separating them. Germline values: CDR1 DFQATT, CDR2 SNEGSKA (reference sequence). This CDR3 is built from 12 residues. CDR3 bases: TGCAGTGCTACAGCACTGCTCTATGGCTACACCTTC. Residues: CSATALLYGYTF.

The chain combines TRBV7-3 with TRBJ2-1, with 8 bases matching TRBD2. V dropped 3 bases and J dropped 2; count of bases not matched to a gene: 6. Germline V CDR1 and CDR2: SGHTA, FQGTGA. There are 16 residues in the CDR3. The DNA of the CDR3 is TGTGCCAGCAGCTTCTCCACTAGCGGTCCCTACAATGAGCAGTTCTTC. Residues: CASSFSTSGPYNEQFF.

To note about this clonotype: Germline and junction disagree at one end, which may indicate a read error. V usage is TRBV11-2 and J usage is TRBJ1-1; 8 bases map to TRBD1. The CDR3 consists of 14 residues. Germline V gene lookup returns CDR1 SGHAT and CDR2 FQNNGV. The CDR3 reads CASSIDRGNTEAFF. As DNA, the CDR3 is TGTGCCAGCAGCATAGACAGGGGGAACACTGAAGCTTTCTTT.

V is TRBV27 and J is TRBJ1-2, with 9 bases that match TRBD1. The ends lost 1 base at V and 8 bases at J; junction bases unmatched: 2. Germline V CDR1 and CDR2: MNHEY, SMNVEV (reference sequence). The CDR3 has 13 residues. CDR3 protein: CASSLWTGEGYTF. CDR3 coding DNA: TGTGCCAGCAGTTTATGGACAGGGGAGGGCTACACCTTC.

This clonotype has only a few counts. The V gene is TRBV28, the J gene TRBJ1-2; weak D call: TRBD1 (5 bases). Germline CDR1 reads MDHEN; CDR2 reads SYDVKM. V was clipped by 5 bases and J by 2 bases, with 18 bases between them. The CDR3 is 16 residues long. For the CDR3, the DNA is TGTGCCAGCAGTCGAGACAAACACGACAGCAACTATGGCTACACCTTC. Residues: CASSRDKHDSNYGYTF.

This chain connects TRBV2 to TRBJ1-1; 9 nucleotides match TRBD1. CDR3 size: 13 residues. Germline loops: CDR1 SNHLY, CDR2 FYNNEI. The V and J ends lost 5 bases and 5 bases, in that order; junction bases with no gene match: 3. The DNA for the CDR3 is TGTGCCAGCAGTCGGGACAGGGAAACTGAAGCTTTCTTT. Translating gives CASSRDRETEAFF.

The gene calls are TRBV5-1 and TRBJ1-2; 7 nucleotides match TRBD1. This CDR3 is 15 amino acids long. With 4 bases clipped from V and 2 bases from J, the junction kept 8 bases outside the gene matches. Germline V gives CDR1 SGHRS, CDR2 YFSETQ. CDR3 DNA: TGCGCCAGCAGCGTGGGACAGATGTCAAACTATGGCTACACCTTC. Translated: CASSVGQMSNYGYTF.

The rearrangement joins TRBV2 to TRBJ2-1; D might be TRBD2 (5 bases). Germline CDR1 is SNHLY and CDR2 is FYNNEI. V lost 3 bases to trimming and J lost 13 bases, with 13 bases between them. This CDR3 comprises 12 residues. The chain's CDR3 is CASSDGLGEQFF. Written as DNA, the CDR3 is TGTGCCAGCAGTGACGGACTTGGGGAACAGTTCTTC.